This is a list of T cell receptor beta chains from one sample in a study of glioma-infiltrating T cells. TCRdb used MiXCR to reprocess the multiplex PCR reads, holding one entry per CDR3 protein. The sample contains more than 350,000 distinct CDR3 sequences, 41% of which appear only once. Sequences were obtained from glioma tissue, nonneoplastic brain tissue, or PBMCs (not recorded which). These receptors originate from a human donor with low-grade glioma or glioblastoma, undergoing nonglioma brain surgery, or in good health (not recorded which). CDR3s include the opening cysteine and the closing phenylalanine or tryptophan. The D gene is left open where the match is weak. A clone size is listed for some rows: how often the clone was seen (once, few, many), or a class if it is expanded.

D	V	size	J	DNA	CDR3
TRBD1	TRBV7-6	few	TRBJ2-1	TGTGCCAGCGGACAGGGGGGGGACATGAATGAGCAGTTCTTC	CASGQGGDMNEQFF
TRBD1	TRBV24-1	many	TRBJ1-5	TGTGCCACCGGGCAGACAGGGGATCAGCCCCAGCATTTT	CATGQTGDQPQHF
-	TRBV15	-	TRBJ1-2	TGTGCCGCCAGCACTGAACCCCGGGACATTGGATCTGGCTACACCTTC	CAASTEPRDIGSGYTF
-	TRBV27	many	TRBJ1-2	TGTGCCAGCAGTTTCCTCCCGACCGGTGGCTACACCTTC	CASSFLPTGGYTF
TRBD2	TRBV7-2	once	TRBJ2-7	TGTGCCCGCAGCCAAGCCGGTAGCGGGGCCTACGAGCAGTACTTC	CARSQAGSGAYEQYF
TRBD1	TRBV20-1	-	TRBJ2-7	TGCAGTGCAATACCTACCGGGACAGGGCCCGACGGGGAGCAGTACTTC	CSAIPTGTGPDGEQYF
-	TRBV6-2/TRBV6-3	-	TRBJ1-5	TGTGCCAGCAGTCCCCCCCGACAGTTTAGCAATAAGCCCCAGCATTTT	CASSPPRQFSNKPQHF
-	TRBV25-1	-	TRBJ1-2	TGTACCAGCAGTGTGGGTCCTGGCTACACCTTC	CTSSVGPGYTF
-	TRBV6-1	many	TRBJ1-2	TGTGCCAGCACCGGACAGCCTAACTATGGCTACACCTTC	CASTGQPNYGYTF
-	TRBV18	once	TRBJ2-5	TGTGCCAGCTCACAGAGTAGGGAGACCCAGTACTTC	CASSQSRETQYF
TRBD2	TRBV12-3/TRBV12-4	once	TRBJ2-7	TGTGCCAGCAGTTTATTGGGACTAGCTGTCCACGAGCAGTACTTC	CASSLLGLAVHEQYF
TRBD2	TRBV27	-	TRBJ2-1	TGTACCAGCAGCCTAGCGGGGTTTAGCTCCTACAATGAGCAGTTCTTC	CTSSLAGFSSYNEQFF
-	TRBV5-1	-	TRBJ1-1	TGCGCCAGCAGCTTGAGTGTCAGGGGCTTGAACACTGAAGCTTTCTTT	CASSLSVRGLNTEAFF
-	TRBV18	-	TRBJ1-1	TGTGCCAGCTTACCAAACCCGGGGGACACTGAAGCTTTCTTT	CASLPNPGDTEAFF
-	TRBV20-1	once	TRBJ1-1	TGCAGTGCTAGAGGGGTTCGGGGTGCGCACACTGAAGCTTTCTTT	CSARGVRGAHTEAFF
-	TRBV20-1	few	TRBJ1-3	TGCAGTGCTAGAACAAACTCTGGAAACACCATATATTTT	CSARTNSGNTIYF
TRBD2	TRBV27	-	TRBJ2-3	TGTGCCAGCAGTTTAGGCCCCAGGAGCGGGGGCACAGATACGCAGTATTTT	CASSLGPRSGGTDTQYF
TRBD1	TRBV28	-	TRBJ2-6	TGTGCCAGCAGTTTCGTTCGACAGGGGGCTGGGGCCAACGTCCTGACTTTC	CASSFVRQGAGANVLTF
-	TRBV20-1	-	TRBJ2-1	TGCAGTGCTAGAGATGGGGGCGGGTACAATGAGCAGTTCTTC	CSARDGGGYNEQFF
-	TRBV4-1	-	TRBJ1-6	TGCGCCAGCAGCCAAGAGCTCCAGGGGTCCTATTCACCCCTCCACTTT	CASSQELQGSYSPLHF
-	TRBV10-3	few	TRBJ2-3	TGTGCCATCAGTGAGTCGAATGGCGATACGCAGTATTTT	CAISESNGDTQYF
-	TRBV15	once	TRBJ1-1	TGTGCCACCAGCAGAGAGGGGCGGGGGGCGATGAACACTAAAGCTTTCTTT	CATSREGRGAMNTKAFF
-	TRBV29-1	-	TRBJ2-3	TGCAGCCCAATCTGGGCAGATACGCAGTATTTT	CSPIWADTQYF
-	TRBV20-1	few	TRBJ2-7	TGCAGTGCATACAGTGGAGTTCCCTACGAGCAGTACTTC	CSAYSGVPYEQYF